Following are 15 T cell receptor beta chains from one sample sequenced in a study of neurological immune-mediated disorders. TCRdb re-called the 5' RACE reads through MiXCR, storing one row per CDR3 protein. The sample holds over 15,000 distinct CDR3 sequences; under 15% are singletons and the top ten take about an eighth. Material: PBMCs. The receptors derive from a man in his fifties or sixties with HTLV-1-associated myelopathy (HAM/TSP).

There are many counts of this clonotype. The rearrangement links TRBV4-1 to TRBJ1-4; 10 bases agree with TRBD1. The germline gives CDR1 MGHRA, CDR2 YSYEKL. The CDR3 has 14 residues. V shed 3 bases, J shed 5 bases, and the junction held 0 bases outside the gene matches. In DNA, the CDR3 is TGCGCCAGCAGCCAGGGACAGGGGAATGAAAAACTGTTTTTT. This encodes CASSQGQGNEKLFF.

The sample holds many counts of this clonotype. This chain joins TRBV12-3 or TRBV12-4 and TRBJ1-1, with D possibly being TRBD1 (5 bases). CDR3 length equals 10 residues. Trimming shortened V by 8 bases and J by 4 bases, and 5 bases separated the two germline ends. CDR3 protein: CASGATEAFF. The DNA for the CDR3 is TGTGCCAGCGGGGCCACTGAAGCTTTCTTT.

This clonotype has at least ten counts. The rearrangement uses TRBV5-1 and TRBJ2-3, with TRBD2 matching 8 bases. CDR3 length: 15 residues. In germline, CDR1 is SGHRS, CDR2 YFSETQ. J was trimmed by 4 bases and V by 0 bases; bases with no gene match: 4. Written as DNA, the CDR3 is TGCGCCAGCAGCTTGGTCGGGGGGGTCGCAGATACGCAGTATTTT. Protein: CASSLVGGVADTQYF.

This clonotype occurred many times. This chain connects TRBV18 to TRBJ2-3, with D perhaps TRBD1 or TRBD2 (5 bases each). The germline V gene has CDR1 KGHSH and CDR2 LQKENI. Trimming took 5 bases from V and 2 from J, leaving 14 bases between them. The CDR3 spans 15 residues. The CDR3 is CASSTNWGNTDTQYF. CDR3 sequence (DNA): TGTGCCAGCTCAACTAACTGGGGGAACACAGATACGCAGTATTTT.

In this sample, this clonotype turned up many times. The chain employs TRBV6-2 or TRBV6-3 and TRBJ2-1; 10 bases map to TRBD1. J lost 9 bases, V lost 7 bases, and 6 bases had no gene match. The CDR3 has 13 residues. Per the germline V gene, CDR1 is MNHEY and CDR2 is SVGEGT. CDR3 DNA sequence: TGTGCCAGCAAAGGACAGGGGGATGGTGAGCAGTTCTTC. Translating gives CASKGQGDGEQFF.

This clonotype has a count of ten or more. V and J are TRBV19 and TRBJ2-7; D ambiguous. Germline CDR1 and CDR2: LNHDA and SQIVND (reference sequence). The CDR3 is 13 amino acids. V was shortened by 3 bases and J by 2 bases, with 8 bases between the two germline ends. CDR3 nucleotides: TGTGCCAGTAGTATGTACGAAGCCTACGAGCAGTACTTC. It yields the protein CASSMYEAYEQYF.

This clonotype was detected a few times. This rearrangement joins TRBV6-2 or TRBV6-3 to TRBJ2-2; D is possibly TRBD1 or TRBD2 (7 bases each). From germline, CDR1 is MNHEY and CDR2 SVGEGT. There are 18 residues in the CDR3. The ends were cut back, 6 bases at V and 0 bases at J, with 20 bases in the middle. DNA of the CDR3: TGTGCCAGCAGAACCATTCAGGGGGGGATTCCGAACACCGGGGAGCTGTTTTTT. This encodes CASRTIQGGIPNTGELFF.

This clonotype was seen ten or more times. V and J are TRBV29-1 and TRBJ2-2; perhaps TRBD2 as D (5 bases). The germline V and J ends were trimmed by 4 bases and 2 bases, with 11 bases remaining between them. Germline CDR1 SQVTM, CDR2 ANQGSEA. The CDR3 spans 14 residues. CDR3 coding DNA: TGCAGCGTTGCCCCCACGGGAAACACCGGGGAGCTGTTTTTT. It is translated as CSVAPTGNTGELFF.

This clonotype appeared once. The rearrangement links TRBV2 to TRBJ2-7; D is unclear. V lost 9 bases and J 5 bases, leaving 8 bases between the germline ends. The CDR3 has 10 residues. Germline CDR1 SNHLY, CDR2 FYNNEI. In DNA form, the CDR3 reads TGTGCCAGTCCCCTTCACGAGCAGTACTTC. This codes for CASPLHEQYF.

This clonotype has at least ten counts. The chain is built from TRBV28 and TRBJ1-6; D is undetermined. The CDR3 loop spans 16 amino acids. The V and J ends lost 3 bases and 4 bases respectively, with 13 bases between them. The germline V gene has CDR1 MDHEN and CDR2 SYDVKM. The CDR3 region has the DNA TGTGCCAGCAGTTTTTCCCGAGAGGTTTATAATTCACCCCTCCACTTT. Translated: CASSFSREVYNSPLHF. Full variable domain (remainder filled in from reference TRBV28 and TRBJ1-6): DVKVTQSSRYLVKRTGEKVFLECVQDMDHENMFWYRQDPGLGLRLIYFSYDVKMKEKGDIPEGYSVSREKKERFSLILESASTNQTSMYLCASSFSREVYNSPLHFGNGTRLTVT.

This clonotype was counted at least ten times. V and J are TRBV20-1 and TRBJ2-1, with TRBD1 matching over 7 bases. V dropped 0 bases and J dropped 8; count of bases not matched to a gene: 10. Germline V gene sequence: CDR1 DFQATT, CDR2 SNEGSKA (reference sequence). The CDR3 sequence is 15 residues long. The DNA of the CDR3 is TGCAGTGCTAGAGAAGCTAGGGGGCAAGGGGATGAGCAGTTCTTC. It specifies CSAREARGQGDEQFF.

At least ten counts were recorded for this clonotype. The chain combines TRBV7-2 with TRBJ2-1, with TRBD2 identical over 16 bases. Germline V gives CDR1 SGHTA, CDR2 FQGNSA. The J segment lost 7 bases and the V segment lost 5 bases, leaving 14 bases of the junction unmatched. The CDR3 length is 19 residues. In DNA, the CDR3 is TGTGCCAGCAGCCTCGGGACTAGCGGGGGGGTTCCCCTTCGGAATGAGCAGTTCTTC. Translated: CASSLGTSGGVPLRNEQFF.

In this sample, this clonotype turned up many times. The gene calls are TRBV28 and TRBJ1-6; D possibly corresponds to TRBD1 (5 bases). Germline V gene data show CDR1 as MDHEN and CDR2 as SYDVKM. Between the trimmed V and J ends, which lost 3 bases and 8 bases, there was a span of 26 bases. The CDR3 length is 19 residues. Here the CDR3 reads CASSFWGSFSGEPDSPLHF. In DNA form, the CDR3 reads TGTGCCAGCAGTTTCTGGGGTTCTTTTTCGGGGGAGCCTGATTCACCCCTCCACTTT.

This clonotype was observed at least ten times. The rearrangement uses TRBV7-2 and TRBJ1-1; 7 bases line up with TRBD1. The length of the CDR3 is 15 residues. Germline V lookup: CDR1 SGHTA, CDR2 FQGNSA. After removal of 5 bases from V and 1 base from J, the junction contained 7 bases not matched to a gene. The CDR3 here is CASSTRRQGNTEAFF. CDR3 DNA sequence: TGTGCCAGCAGCACTCGGAGACAGGGGAACACTGAAGCTTTCTTT.

A note on this clonotype: The DNA is omitted, as the CDR3 cannot be located on it reliably, and the CDR3 follows TCRdb's listing. The rearrangement joins TRBV7-2 to TRBJ2-3. The V gene's germline CDR1 is SGHTA and CDR2 FQGNSA. The CDR3 contains 17 residues when both ends are counted. CDR3 region: CASSINEQFFGPDTQYF.